This T cell receptor beta chain was identified in a study of blood T cell repertoires in COVID-19 (TCRdb year 2020). For the wider study: Collaborator samples came from the United States, Italy and Spain and covered acute and convalescent phases of COVID-19. The material from the prospective study consisted of cDNA or gDNA derived from T cells, B-cell-depleted T cells, or PBMCs. The dataset comprised deeply sampled blood TCRbeta repertoires from subjects exposed to, actively infected with, or recovered from COVID-19. The repertoires were released in a freely available public database meant as a resource for research on the immune response to SARS-CoV-2. The samples were drawn from two sources: the first 160 participants of the ongoing ImmuneRACE study, and 1,254 subjects contributed by 6 global collaborators. Nearly every sample came with metadata listing a de-identified subject ID, COVID-19 status, age in years and sex. Where available, HLA class I and class II types were taken from metadata supplied by the sample provider and were not determined by assay-based typing.

TCRbeta CDR3 regions were amplified from genomic DNA by means of the immunoSEQ Assay, a bias-controlled multiplex PCR. The original pipeline was this. The number of nucleated cells in each sample was estimated by amplification of reference gene primers within the assay. To quantify the absolute abundance of each unique TCRbeta CDR3 rearrangement, sequence reads were collapsed and filtered. For each sample, productive Simpson clonality was calculated as the square root of Simpson's diversity index over productive rearrangements. Sourced from immuneACCESS, this table was stored by TCRdb with only in-frame sequences that have V and J called. A share of the clones is absent; for the studies checked, an unresolved V gene accounts for under half, and the remainder has no known explanation. V, J and clone size derive from that table, while D and trimming were established from the DNA sequence. The sample table holds 350,000 to 450,000 clones, of which 80% to 90% were seen once. The ten largest make up roughly 6.6% of the sample.

Worth noting for this clone: The target of this receptor is not known. No much larger clone exists at a distance of one base, and base qualities are not known.

Broader findings and caveats from the paper: How much clinical and demographic metadata was included differed by source and by participant, and the metadata was provided uncurated.

One collaborating source in Seattle enrolled patients while the patients were actively infected and followed the patients over time throughout the course of disease. Each collaborating institution followed its own protocols to collect whole blood in K2EDTA tubes. Collaborator samples were shipped for TCRbeta analysis as frozen whole blood, isolated PBMCs, or DNA extracted from either sample type. The sample taken for sequencing was peripheral blood. The sequence derives from a woman aged 55 to 70 with COVID-19, enrolled during active disease.

CDR3 sequence: CASSINRVGTEAFF. The nucleotides are TGTGCCAGTAGTATCAACAGGGTAGGAACTGAAGCTTTCTTT. Recombination linked TRBV19 to TRBJ1-1; a tentative D call is TRBD1 (6 bases match). Reading the germline V gene (reference sequence) gives CDR1 LNHDA and CDR2 SQIVND. From its cysteine to its phenylalanine, the CDR3 spans 14 amino acids. The kept DNA is CDR3 alone, 42 bases in frame from the first base. V loses 3 bases, J loses 5 bases, and the germline ends lie 13 bases apart.